This TCR beta chain came from a study of monozygotic twins with inflammatory bowel disease (dated by TCRdb to about 2019). As for the study more broadly: In total, 30 or so monozygotic twin pairs made up the full study: 19 Danish pairs, all IBD-discordant, plus nine German pairs, of which four were IBD-concordant and five were IBD-discordant. The search for disease-associated traits relied mainly on comparing IBD patients with their genetically identical healthy co-twins within discordant pairs. Each individual had, on average, about 151 000 unique TCRalpha sequences and 181 000 unique TCRbeta sequences available for analysis.

A roughly 2.4 ml peripheral blood sample was drawn into PAXgene tubes per donor and stored at -80°C. Without T cell sorting, total RNA was isolated from whole blood using the PAXgene blood miRNA kit on an automated QIAcube. Peripheral blood from monozygotic twin pairs concordant or discordant for inflammatory bowel disease was subjected to deep TCRalpha and TCRbeta repertoire profiling with unique molecular barcoding. Smoking habits were recorded for all twin pairs, and each individual was classified as a current, former or never smoker. The method behind the library was 5' RACE. The input for every TCR library was roughly 4,000 ng of total RNA. For each sample, cDNA synthesis was carried out in eight separate reactions using SMARTScribe reverse transcriptase. During cDNA synthesis, template switching introduced unique molecular identifiers that contained a 6-nucleotide sample barcode. TCRalpha and TCRbeta cDNA was amplified by two nested PCRs of approximately 17 and 9 cycles, with bead purification after each PCR. Before amplification, cDNA was treated with uracil DNA-glycosylase and purified using the QIAquick PCR purification kit. In the second PCR, Illumina TruSeq-compatible adapters and sample-specific barcodes were added. TapeStation and Qubit were used to check library quality and concentration, and 5 ng of each library went into the pool. The pooled libraries were sequenced with 2 x 100 bp reads and custom sequencing primers on an Illumina HiSeq2500 single-index Rapid Run. Per the source publication's procedure: UMI-based consensus assembly with MiGEC version 1.2.6 was used to correct PCR and sequencing errors. MiXCR version 2.1.1 was used to carry out V(D)J alignment, clonotype assembly and CDR3 extraction. Gene usage, clonotype sharing and MAIT/NKT TCR abundance were normalised by analysing the top 1000, 10 000 and 20 000 clonotypes per sample. After downsampling to 27 000 UMIs, diversity was calculated as the inverse Simpson index using the vegan R package. Paired Mann-Whitney U tests on discordant twin pairs were used, with Benjamini-Hochberg multiple-testing correction. Reads reprocessed by TCRdb are summarized as one entry per CDR3 protein sequence, and DNA is absent. These V and J calls rely on TCRdb rather than the paper's analysis. In this sample's table one finds about 380,000 distinct CDR3 sequences. The top ten clonotypes cover roughly 2.6% of the sample.

Comment on this clonotype: This clone's antigen is unknown.

Paper-wide results and their limitations: Differing immunosuppressive treatments among patients may have added background noise and inter-individual variability to the repertoires. No single strong signal or clonotype linked to IBD turned up in the results, so the idea that one exists was not supported. TCRbeta repertoire diversity, by inverse Simpson index, was decreased in IBD patients compared with their healthy co-twins. Compared with healthy twins, IBD patients shared fewer clonotypes with other individuals, and the difference was most pronounced in patients with signs of disease activity. Repertoire similarity did not differ between concordant and discordant twins, possibly due to limited statistical power. Distinction between different T cell subtypes could not be achieved in the analysis.

CDR1 MNHEY and CDR2 SMNVEV are derived from the germline V gene (reference sequence). The CDR3 sequence holds 15 residues, the cysteine and phenylalanine included. Only the protein sequence is given. The V and J segments used are TRBV27 and TRBJ2-4; the TCRdb D gene call, TRBD1, has no DNA to confirm it. The sequence derives from a human donor with ulcerative colitis or Crohn's disease, or a healthy co-twin of an affected twin (not recorded which). The material sequenced was blood. The CDR3 corresponds to CASSRQGLAKNIQYF.